What follows describes a single T cell receptor beta chain. Isolation of CD8+ and CD4+ T cells was performed negatively, whereas enrichment of TEMRA cells was done by FACS. The data derive from a study of CD8 T cells in Susac syndrome. The V and J ends lost 7 bases and 7 bases, in that order; junction bases with no gene match: 6. This CDR3 spans 13 amino acids. Germline V gene lookup returns CDR1 SQVTM and CDR2 ANQGSEA. Reverse transcription of roughly 0.5 to 1 ug RNA was performed with random hexamers. Amplification of TCR beta CDR3 spanned 54 Vbeta and 13 Jbeta via immunoSEQ multiplex PCR. TCRdb passed the immunoSEQ multiplex PCR reads through MiXCR, listing each CDR3 protein once. The data hold around 200,000 distinct CDR3 sequences, with about 95% observed a single time.

The receptor's source is a human donor with multiple sclerosis. The sample taken for sequencing was CD4+ T cells from PBMCs. The V and J genes are TRBV29-1 and TRBJ1-6, with TRBD1 matching over 8 bases. CDR3 nucleotides: TGCAGCGCCGGGACAGGAGGCAATTCACCCCTCCACTTT. Translating it yields CSAGTGGNSPLHF.